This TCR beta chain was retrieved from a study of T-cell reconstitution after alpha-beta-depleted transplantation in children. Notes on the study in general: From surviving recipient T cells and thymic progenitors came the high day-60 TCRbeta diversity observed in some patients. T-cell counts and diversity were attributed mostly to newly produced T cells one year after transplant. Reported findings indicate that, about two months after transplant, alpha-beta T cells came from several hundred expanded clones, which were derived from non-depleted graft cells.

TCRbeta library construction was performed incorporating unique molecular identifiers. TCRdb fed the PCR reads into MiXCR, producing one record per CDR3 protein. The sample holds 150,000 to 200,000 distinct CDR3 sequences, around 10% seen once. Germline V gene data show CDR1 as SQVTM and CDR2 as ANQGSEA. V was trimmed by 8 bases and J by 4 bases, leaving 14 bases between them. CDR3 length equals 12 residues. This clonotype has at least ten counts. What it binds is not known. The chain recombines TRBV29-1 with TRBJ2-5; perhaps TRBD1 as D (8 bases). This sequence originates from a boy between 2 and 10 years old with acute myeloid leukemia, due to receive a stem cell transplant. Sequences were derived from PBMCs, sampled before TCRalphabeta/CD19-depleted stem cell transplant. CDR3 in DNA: TGCAGCCTACAGGGGGAGGGAGAGACCCAGTACTTC. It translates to CSLQGEGETQYF.